This T cell receptor beta chain is drawn from a study of monozygotic twins with inflammatory bowel disease. From germline, CDR1 is MNHNS and CDR2 SASEGT. The CDR3 totals 15 residues. Blood was collected, around 2.7 ml per donor. TCRdb re-called the 5' RACE reads, yielding one record per CDR3 amino acid sequence without DNA. Its table lists some 150,000 distinct CDR3 sequences. Sequenced input: blood. The clonotype originates from a human donor with ulcerative colitis or Crohn's disease, or a healthy co-twin of an affected twin (not recorded which). V usage is TRBV6-1 and J usage is TRBJ1-4; absent DNA, TCRdb's TRBD1 call cannot be checked. CDR3 sequence: CASSIGQSLNEKLFF.